The 30 T cell receptor beta chains given below trace back to one sample, sequenced in a study of CXCR3-negative and CXCR3-positive naive CD8 T cells. Study-level results: TRB CDR3 hydrophobicity was greater in CXCR3-positive naive cells than in CXCR3-negative naive cells.

With UMI labels, 5' RACE was used to prepare the TRB cDNA libraries. Using the 5' RACE reads, TCRdb records one entry per CDR3 protein without DNA. This sample's table reports tens of thousands of distinct CDR3 sequences. No antigen is known for these receptors. The sample consisted of naive CXCR3+ CD8+ T cells from blood. The subset: CD45RO-CCR7+CD27+CD95- naive CD8+ T cells expressing CXCR3 (TNR3+). The receptor source for this set is a human donor in good health. Some clones in this sample may be carry-over from other donors' samples.

The chain combines TRBV20-1 with TRBJ1-5; TCRdb reports TRBD1, a call that lacks DNA to check it against. CDR1 and CDR2 (germline): DFQATT, SNEGSKA (reference sequence). The CDR3 has 14 residues. The CDR3 sequence is CSARESGEAQPQHF.

The gene calls are TRBV2 and TRBJ2-6; TCRdb's D call of TRBD2 is untestable without DNA. Germline-derived CDR1 and CDR2 are SNHLY and FYNNEI. The CDR3 is 17 residues long. This CDR3 reads CASSILAGSSGANVLTF.

V and J are TRBV7-3 and TRBJ1-2. Germline CDR1 reads SGHTA; CDR2 reads FQGTGA. The CDR3 loop spans 12 amino acids. The CDR3 spells CASSDRNYGYTF.

The chain carries TRBV20-1 and TRBJ2-1; lacking DNA, the TRBD1 call made by TCRdb goes unchecked. The CDR3 totals 16 residues. Germline assignment: CDR1 DFQATT and CDR2 SNEGSKA (reference sequence). The CDR3 here is CSARDPVPGPYNEQFF.

This chain joins TRBV7-9 and TRBJ2-7; there is no DNA to check the TCRdb D call of TRBD1. Germline lookup yields CDR1 SEHNR and CDR2 FQNEAQ (reference sequence). This CDR3 is 15 amino acids long. CDR3 protein: CASSRWLPGTYEQYF.

The chain combines TRBV5-4 with TRBJ1-1; TCRdb selects TRBD1, and the lack of DNA leaves this call unchecked. The CDR3 runs 18 residues. From germline, CDR1 is SGHNT and CDR2 YYREEE (reference sequence). CDR3 sequence reads: CASSPTHRRFPMNTEAFF.

This chain joins TRBV29-1 and TRBJ2-1; as DNA is missing, the TRBD1 call by TCRdb cannot be tested. The CDR3 loop spans 14 amino acids. Looked up from germline, CDR1 is SQVTM and CDR2 is ANQGSEA. CDR3 protein: CSVEPTGGGNEQFF.

The chain combines TRBV15 with TRBJ2-1. Germline CDR1 reads LNHNV; CDR2 reads YYDKDF (reference sequence). The CDR3 runs to 14 residues. The chain's CDR3 is CATSRGISSNEQFF. Based on the CDR3 plus reference TRBV15 and TRBJ2-1, the full variable domain is DAMVIQNPRYQVTQFGKPVTLSCSQTLNHNVMYWYQQKSSQAPKLLFHYYDKDFNNEADTPDNFQSRRPNTSFCFLDIRSPGLGDTAMYLCATSRGISSNEQFFGPGTRLTVL.

This chain connects TRBV6-5 to TRBJ1-1; TCRdb calls TRBD1, which cannot be checked without DNA. This CDR3 spans 16 amino acids. Germline loops: CDR1 MNHEY, CDR2 SVGAGI. The CDR3 here is CASSSPTTGGRTEAFF.

This chain joins TRBV5-6 and TRBJ1-5. The germline V gene has CDR1 SGHDT and CDR2 YYEEEE. The length of the CDR3 is 13 residues. The chain's CDR3 is CASSQYRDQPQHF. The full variable domain, its missing parts supplied by reference TRBV5-6 and TRBJ1-5, is DAGVTQSPTHLIKTRGQQVTLRCSPKSGHDTVSWYQQALGQGPQFIFQYYEEEERQRGNFPDRFSGHQFPNYSSELNVNALLLGDSALYLCASSQYRDQPQHFGDGTRLSIL.

This rearrangement joins TRBV7-9 to TRBJ2-7; TCRdb calls TRBD2, which cannot be checked without DNA. Germline V gene lookup returns CDR1 SEHNR and CDR2 FQNEAQ (reference sequence). This CDR3 spans 15 amino acids. CDR3: CASSWTSGNSYEQYF.

This chain connects TRBV5-1 to TRBJ2-1. This CDR3 comprises 11 residues. Per germline, CDR1 SGHRS and CDR2 YFSETQ. CDR3 region: CASSSHNEQFF.

The chain joins TRBV5-1 to TRBJ2-1; TCRdb's assignment of TRBD1 cannot be checked, as there is no DNA. The CDR3 sequence is 18 residues long. Germline V gene data show CDR1 as SGHRS and CDR2 as YFSETQ. Here the CDR3 reads CASRERSTGEVWSNEQFF.

The V call is TRBV29-1, the J call TRBJ2-7; TCRdb lists TRBD1, though no DNA is available to test this call. The CDR3 has 14 amino acids. Germline CDR1 SQVTM, CDR2 ANQGSEA. The CDR3 sequence: CSVEGIQGVNEQYF.

The gene calls are TRBV23-1 and TRBJ2-3; the D call of TRBD1 rests on TCRdb alone, since no DNA is present to check it. TRBV23-1 is filed as an ORF, its function uncertain. The CDR3 sequence is 17 residues long. The chain's CDR3 is CASSQVTGAGSTDTQYF.

The genes are TRBV6-2 or TRBV6-3 and TRBJ2-2; no DNA is available, so the TRBD2 call from TCRdb remains unchecked. This CDR3 has 18 amino acids. Germline-derived CDR1 and CDR2 are MNHEY and SVGEGT. The CDR3 loop reads CASGPGLDPRTNTGELFF.

V gene TRBV20-1 combines with J gene TRBJ2-2; lacking DNA, the TRBD2 call made by TCRdb goes unchecked. The CDR3 totals 19 residues. Germline-derived CDR1 and CDR2 are DFQATT and SNEGSKA (reference sequence). The CDR3 sequence: CSARPIPTSQRGGTGELFF.

This chain uses TRBV29-1 with TRBJ2-5. The germline gives CDR1 SQVTM, CDR2 ANQGSEA. This CDR3 has 12 residues. The CDR3 sequence is CSVEDQQETQYF.

V is TRBV7-9 and J is TRBJ2-5; TCRdb selects TRBD1, and the lack of DNA leaves this call unchecked. Germline CDR1 SEHNR, CDR2 FQNEAQ (reference sequence). The CDR3 covers 15 residues. This chain's CDR3 is CASSQEVGGGETQYF. The variable domain in full, completed from reference TRBV7-9 and TRBJ2-5, reads DTGVSQNPRHKITKRGQNVTFRCDPISEHNRLYWYRQTLGQGPEFLTYFQNEAQLEKSRLLSDRFSAERPKGSFSTLEIQRTEQGDSAMYLCASSQEVGGGETQYFGPGTRLLVL.

CDR3 loop: CASSYEGDRVYNEQFF. The chain has TRBV6-2 or TRBV6-3 and TRBJ2-1; TCRdb selects TRBD1, and the lack of DNA leaves this call unchecked. CDR3 size: 16 residues. CDR1 MNHEY and CDR2 SVGEGT come from the germline V gene.

The chain links TRBV3-1 to TRBJ2-1; TCRdb gives TRBD2 as the D gene, but with no DNA this cannot be confirmed. The CDR3 length is 18 residues. CDR1 LGHDT and CDR2 YNNKEL come from the germline V gene (reference sequence). The CDR3 is CASSQVAGGRVSLNEQFF.

The chain is built from TRBV6-2 or TRBV6-3 and TRBJ2-1; TCRdb indicates TRBD2, and absent DNA this call remains unverified. Germline-derived CDR1 and CDR2 are MNHEY and SVGEGT. This CDR3 spans 16 amino acids. CDR3 loop: CASSYSVSGSDNEQFF.

The rearrangement joins TRBV6-5 to TRBJ2-2. CDR1 is MNHEY, CDR2 SVGAGI, per germline. The CDR3 loop spans 13 amino acids. This chain's CDR3 is CASSYEAVGELFF.

V usage is TRBV21-1 and J usage is TRBJ1-2; TCRdb's D gene call, TRBD1, goes unchecked for lack of DNA. TRBV21-1 is tagged as a pseudogene. CDR3 length: 17 amino acids. The CDR3: CASSKTPGTPFNYGYTF.

The chain recombines TRBV20-1 with TRBJ2-1. This CDR3 spans 14 amino acids. CDR1 is DFQATT and CDR2 is SNEGSKA in the germline V gene (reference sequence). Here the CDR3 reads CSASLRSSYNEQFF.

This chain links TRBV29-1 with TRBJ2-2; TCRdb outputs TRBD1, but without DNA this stays unchecked. The CDR3 is made up of 12 amino acids. Germline V gene lookup returns CDR1 SQVTM and CDR2 ANQGSEA. CDR3 loop: CSGLQQGTELFF.

The chain couples TRBV15 to TRBJ2-1; TCRdb returns TRBD2, unconfirmable since there is no DNA. Germline V gene data show CDR1 as LNHNV and CDR2 as YYDKDF (reference sequence). This CDR3 is built from 15 residues. CDR3: CATSSGAGEGNEQLF. The full variable domain, in which reference TRBV15 and TRBJ2-1 provide the parts outside the CDR3, is DAMVIQNPRYQVTQFGKPVTLSCSQTLNHNVMYWYQQKSSQAPKLLFHYYDKDFNNEADTPDNFQSRRPNTSFCFLDIRSPGLGDTAMYLCATSSGAGEGNEQLFGPGTRLTVL.

The V and J genes are TRBV20-1 and TRBJ2-1; there is no DNA to check the TCRdb D call of TRBD1. This CDR3 is 12 amino acids long. Germline values: CDR1 DFQATT, CDR2 SNEGSKA (reference sequence). The chain's CDR3 is CSVLDWGNEQFF.

The chain combines TRBV6-5 with TRBJ1-5; TCRdb returns TRBD1, unconfirmable since there is no DNA. Per the germline V gene, CDR1 is MNHEY and CDR2 is SVGAGI. The CDR3 has 13 amino acids. The CDR3 is CASSPTGDQPQHF.

CDR3 protein: CAISELDDSYEQYF. The V and J genes are TRBV10-3 and TRBJ2-7. This CDR3 is 14 amino acids long. CDR1 and CDR2 (germline): ENHRY, SYGVKD.